Sequencing of this T cell receptor beta chain was carried out in a study of spatial heterogeneity in lung cancer (dated by TCRdb to the late 2010s). Regarding the study in general: Beta-chain transcripts were consistently detected in greater numbers than alpha-chain transcripts, which likely reflected higher beta-chain transcript abundance. In tumor regions, TCR transcript counts showed a strong correlation with a T cell transcriptional module score from matched bulk RNA-seq. In the raw uncorrected reads, each unique combination of TCR and UMI appeared more than ten times on average. In non-small cell lung cancer, the study made a quantitative comparison of TCR alpha and beta repertoires among multiple tumor regions, matched nontumor lung and blood. Nonsynonymous mutation counts, determined by whole-exome sequencing of tumor tissue, were related to TCR repertoire features. Both alpha and beta chains were TCR-sequenced in hundreds of tumor regions, 64 matched nontumor lung samples and roughly 54 PBMC samples obtained at surgery. What the study reported, not specific to this receptor: TCR-seq coverage of tumor T cells was estimated at only 5.5% to 8.5% for alpha chains and 13% for beta chains. Additional single-cell paired TCR alpha and beta sequencing was considered necessary to confirm, at a functional level, the hypothesis that regional TCRs recognize regional mutations. The tumor nonsynonymous mutation count correlated with the number of expanded alpha and beta TCRs within the tumor. The count of ubiquitous expanded TCRs correlated with the count of ubiquitous nonsynonymous mutations, and the count of regional expanded TCRs correlated with the count of regional nonsynonymous mutations.

Remarks on this clonotype: Its cognate antigen has yet to be identified. Base qualities are missing; no much larger clone stands one base away.

The library relied on 5' RACE. The reads were generated on a NextSeq 500. To allow correction of PCR and sequencing errors, the TCR library protocol tagged every TCR cDNA molecule with a unique molecular identifier. Processing in the source paper ran as follows. TCR identification, UMI-based error correction and CDR3 extraction were performed with Decombinator tools. TCRs above a frequency of 2 per 1,000, corresponding to the top 1% of the tumor frequency distribution, were defined as expanded. Expanded tumor TCRs statistically deemed absent (corrected P<0.05) from at least one tumor region were classed as regional, and all other expanded tumor TCRs were classed as ubiquitous. Renyi diversity was calculated using the R vegan package after each repertoire was subsampled 100 times to 5,000 TCRs. CDR3 similarity networks were constructed using string-kernel similarity of amino acid triplets, with links drawn between CDR3s whose pairwise similarity was above 0.82. TCRdb itself trimmed the public reads at Q25 with fastp, ran MiXCR and retained productive beta chains. Rows merge per CDR3 protein into single entries with the most common DNA and genes. TCRdb, rather than the study authors, made the V and J calls. This sample lists about 3,000 distinct CDR3 sequences; under 55% were detected once. About 20% of the sample goes to the ten largest clones.

After removal of 2 bases from V and 0 bases from J, the junction retains 4 bases not matched to a gene. As encoded in the germline V gene, CDR1 is MGHRA while CDR2 is YSYEKL. Including cysteine and phenylalanine, the CDR3 has 17 amino acids. Only CDR3 DNA remains: 51 bases, in frame from the first base. The sample's time point, from its label and the paper: sample taken at primary tumor resection. Samples were obtained from about 75 patients with early-stage, untreated non-small cell lung cancer from the lung TRACERx cohort. Whole RNA extracted from tumor and nontumor lung tissue, or from cryopreserved PBMC samples, was used for TCR sequencing without cell sorting. Patients were selected for TCR sequencing only if sufficient RNA was available from at least two tumor regions. Before selection, tumor and adjacent nontumor lung specimens were reviewed by a lung pathologist.

The source is a male donor with early-stage non-small cell lung cancer. The chain joins TRBV4-1 to TRBJ2-6; 7 bases in the junction line up with TRBD1. This specimen was lung tumor tissue, taken at surgery. CDR3 region: CASSQRQGRSGANVLTF. The bases read TGCGCCAGCAGCCAAAGACAGGGCCGCTCTGGGGCCAACGTCCTGACTTTC.